This T cell receptor (beta chain) was found in a study of blood T cell repertoires in COVID-19 (dated by TCRdb to about 2020). About the investigation overall: Collaborator samples came from the United States, Italy and Spain and covered acute and convalescent phases of COVID-19. Sample metadata almost always included a de-identified subject ID, COVID-19 status, age in years and sex. Subjects who had been exposed to COVID-19, were actively infected with it, or had recovered from it provided the deeply sampled blood TCRbeta repertoires that made up the dataset. Where HLA class I and class II types were available, the types were taken from metadata supplied by the sample provider, not from assay-based typing. The repertoires were released in a freely available public database intended as a resource for research on the immune response to SARS-CoV-2. Samples came from the ongoing ImmuneRACE study (first 160 participants) plus 1,254 subjects from 6 global collaborators. The material from the prospective study consisted of cDNA or gDNA derived from T cells, B-cell-depleted T cells, or PBMCs.

Broad study findings and their caveats: The amount of clinical and demographic metadata varied by source and participant and was provided uncurated.

The immunoSEQ Assay, a bias-controlled multiplex PCR, was used to amplify TCRbeta CDR3 regions from genomic DNA. The authors' analysis ran thus. The number of nucleated cells in each sample was estimated from the amplification of reference gene primers within the assay. To quantify the absolute abundance of each unique TCRbeta CDR3 rearrangement, sequence reads were collapsed and filtered. For each sample, productive Simpson clonality was calculated by taking the square root of Simpson's diversity index across productive rearrangements. The clones in this table, taken by TCRdb from immuneACCESS, are in-frame only. Not every clone is retained; where verified, under half of the shortfall comes from an unresolved V gene, and the cause of the rest is unknown. The DNA was the basis for D and trimming; V, J and clone size are from that table. For this sample there are some 82,000 clones; around 82% appear just once. Around 36% of the sample rests with the top ten.

CDR1 and CDR2, looked up from the germline V gene, are KGHSH and LQKENI. The CDR3 spans 16 residues, from the cysteine through the phenylalanine. Only CDR3 DNA is held: 48 bases, read in frame from base 1. V is reduced by 3 bases and J by 0 bases, leaving a spacing of 11 bases between them. The collaborating institutions used their own protocols to collect whole blood in K2EDTA tubes. For TCRbeta analysis, collaborator samples were shipped as frozen whole blood, as isolated PBMCs, or as DNA extracted from either sample type. This clone was seen a single time. This clone's antigen is unknown. One base away there is no much larger clone; base qualities are not given.

The material sequenced was peripheral blood. The rearrangement joined TRBV18 to TRBJ2-2; TRBD1 is possibly the D segment (5 matching bases). The source of this sequence is an elderly man with active or convalescent COVID-19. The DNA sequence is TGTGCCAGCTCACCCCGGCAGGGAACGAACACCGGGGAGCTGTTTTTT. Translated, it gives CASSPRQGTNTGELFF. Joined to the reference TRBV18 and TRBJ2-2 proteins, this CDR3 gives the full variable domain: NAGVMQNPRHLVRRRGQEARLRCSPMKGHSHVYWYRQLPEEGLKFMVYLQKENIIDESGMPKERFSAEFPKEGPSILRIQQVVRGDSAAYFCASSPRQGTNTGELFFGEGSRLTVL.